In its sample, the clone carrying this TCR beta chain was seen once. The data were taken from a study of T-cell memory formation after mild COVID-19. The CDR3 has 18 residues. The germline gives CDR1 LNHNV, CDR2 YYDKDF (reference sequence). Trimming removed 0 bases from V and 0 bases from J; junction bases left unmatched: 8. TCRdb analysed the 5' RACE reads with MiXCR anew, one entry per CDR3 protein. The sample includes more than 150,000 distinct CDR3 sequences, less than 20% of them seen just once. The receptor was derived from a man in his late teens or twenties who had mild COVID-19 (a few samples of this study predate the infection). Cell type and time point are not known. Sequencing input: PBMCs or a T cell subset sorted from them (not recorded which). The chain couples TRBV15 to TRBJ2-3, with 8 nucleotides matching TRBD2. The CDR3: CATSRDQGGGPSTDTQYF. Here the CDR3 DNA reads TGTGCCACCAGCAGAGATCAAGGCGGGGGGCCAAGCACAGATACGCAGTATTTT.